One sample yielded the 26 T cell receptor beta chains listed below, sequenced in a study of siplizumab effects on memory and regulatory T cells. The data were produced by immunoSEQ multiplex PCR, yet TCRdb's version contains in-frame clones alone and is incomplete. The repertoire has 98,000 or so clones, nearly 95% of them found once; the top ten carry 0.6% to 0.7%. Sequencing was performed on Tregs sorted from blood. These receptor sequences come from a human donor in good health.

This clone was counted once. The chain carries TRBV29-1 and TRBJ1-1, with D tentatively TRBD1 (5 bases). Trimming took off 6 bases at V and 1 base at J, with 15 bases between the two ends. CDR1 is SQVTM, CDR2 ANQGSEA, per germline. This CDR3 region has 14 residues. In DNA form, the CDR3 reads TGCAGCGTGAACCGGGCAGGGAGGAACACTGAAGCTTTCTTT. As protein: CSVNRAGRNTEAFF. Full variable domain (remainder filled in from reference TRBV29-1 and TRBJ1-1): SAVISQKPSRDICQRGTSLTIQCQVDSQVTMMFWYRQQPGQSLTLIATANQGSEATYESGFVIDKFPISRPNLTFSTLTVSNMSPEDSSIYLCSVNRAGRNTEAFFGQGTRLTVV.

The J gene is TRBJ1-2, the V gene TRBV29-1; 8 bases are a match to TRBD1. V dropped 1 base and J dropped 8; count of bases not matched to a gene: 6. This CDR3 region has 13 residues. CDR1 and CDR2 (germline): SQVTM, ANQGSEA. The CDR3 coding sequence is TGCAGCGTTGAAGGGACAGGGTCTTTGGGCTACACCTTC. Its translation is CSVEGTGSLGYTF.

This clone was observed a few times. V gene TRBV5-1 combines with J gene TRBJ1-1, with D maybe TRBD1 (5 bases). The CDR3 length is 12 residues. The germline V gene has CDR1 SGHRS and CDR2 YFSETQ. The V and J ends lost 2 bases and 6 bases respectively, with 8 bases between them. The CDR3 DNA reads TGCGCCAGCAGCTTCGGAGGGGCTGAAGCTTTCTTT. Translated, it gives CASSFGGAEAFF.

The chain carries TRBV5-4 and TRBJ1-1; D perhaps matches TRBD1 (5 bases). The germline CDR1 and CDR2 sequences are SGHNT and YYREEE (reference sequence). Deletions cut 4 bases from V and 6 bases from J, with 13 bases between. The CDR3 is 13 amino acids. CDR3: CASSAGTEAEAFF. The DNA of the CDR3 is TGTGCCAGCAGCGCAGGGACGGAGGCTGAAGCTTTCTTT.

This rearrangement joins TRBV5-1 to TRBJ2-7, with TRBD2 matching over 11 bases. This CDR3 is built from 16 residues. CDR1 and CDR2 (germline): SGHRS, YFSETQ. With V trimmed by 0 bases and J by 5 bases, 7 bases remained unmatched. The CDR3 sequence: CASSLGLAGSIDEQYF. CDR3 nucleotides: TGCGCCAGCAGCTTGGGACTAGCGGGAAGTATCGACGAGCAGTACTTC. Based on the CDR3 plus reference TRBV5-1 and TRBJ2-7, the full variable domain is KAGVTQTPRYLIKTRGQQVTLSCSPISGHRSVSWYQQTPGQGLQFLFEYFSETQRNKGNFPGRFSGRQFSNSRSEMNVSTLELGDSALYLCASSLGLAGSIDEQYFGPGTRLTVT.

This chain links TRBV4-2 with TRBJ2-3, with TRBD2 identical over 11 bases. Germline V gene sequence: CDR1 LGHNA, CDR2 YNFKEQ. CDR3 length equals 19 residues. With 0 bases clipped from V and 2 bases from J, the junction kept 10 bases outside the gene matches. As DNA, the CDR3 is TGTGCCAGCAGCCAAGAGGTTGCTGGGACTAGCGGATACACAGATACGCAGTATTTT. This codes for CASSQEVAGTSGYTDTQYF.

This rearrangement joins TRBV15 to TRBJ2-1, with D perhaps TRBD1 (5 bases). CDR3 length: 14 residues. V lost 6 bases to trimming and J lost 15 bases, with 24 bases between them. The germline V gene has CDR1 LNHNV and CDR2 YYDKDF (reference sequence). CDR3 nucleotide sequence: TGTGCCACCAGTAGGGGAAGACACAGCCTGCCCGGGTTCTTC. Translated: CATSRGRHSLPGFF.

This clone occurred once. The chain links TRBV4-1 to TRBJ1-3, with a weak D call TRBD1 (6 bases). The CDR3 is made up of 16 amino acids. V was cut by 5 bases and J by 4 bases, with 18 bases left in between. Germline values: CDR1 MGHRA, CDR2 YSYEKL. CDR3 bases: TGCGCCAGCAGCGACAGTTGGGGGCTTGGAGGAAACACCATATATTTT. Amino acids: CASSDSWGLGGNTIYF.

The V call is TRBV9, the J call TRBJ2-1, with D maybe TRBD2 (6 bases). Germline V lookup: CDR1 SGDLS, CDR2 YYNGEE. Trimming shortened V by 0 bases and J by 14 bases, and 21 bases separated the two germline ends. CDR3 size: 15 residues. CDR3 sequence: CASSVEVYKEGGEFF. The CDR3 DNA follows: TGTGCCAGCAGCGTAGAGGTCTATAAAGAGGGCGGGGAGTTCTTC.

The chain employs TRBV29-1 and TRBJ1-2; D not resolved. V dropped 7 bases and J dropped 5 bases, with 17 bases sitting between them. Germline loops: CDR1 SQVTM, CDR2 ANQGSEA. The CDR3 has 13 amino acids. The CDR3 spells CSALRESSYGYTF. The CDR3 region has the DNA TGCAGCGCGCTGCGGGAATCCTCATATGGCTACACCTTC. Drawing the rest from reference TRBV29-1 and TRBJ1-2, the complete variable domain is SAVISQKPSRDICQRGTSLTIQCQVDSQVTMMFWYRQQPGQSLTLIATANQGSEATYESGFVIDKFPISRPNLTFSTLTVSNMSPEDSSIYLCSALRESSYGYTFGSGTRLTVV.

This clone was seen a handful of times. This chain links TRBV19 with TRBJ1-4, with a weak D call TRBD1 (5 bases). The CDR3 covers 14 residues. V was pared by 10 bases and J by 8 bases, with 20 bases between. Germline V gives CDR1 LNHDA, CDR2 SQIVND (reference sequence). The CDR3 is CATSQGEVGEKLFF. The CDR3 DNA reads TGTGCCACCTCCCAGGGTGAGGTAGGCGAAAAACTGTTTTTT.

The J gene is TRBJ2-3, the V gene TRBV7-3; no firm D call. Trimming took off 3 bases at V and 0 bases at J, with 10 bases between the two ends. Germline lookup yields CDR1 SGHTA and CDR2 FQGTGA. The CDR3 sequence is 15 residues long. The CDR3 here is CASSFPARSTDTQYF. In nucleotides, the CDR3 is TGTGCCAGCAGCTTCCCCGCGCGAAGCACAGATACGCAGTATTTT.

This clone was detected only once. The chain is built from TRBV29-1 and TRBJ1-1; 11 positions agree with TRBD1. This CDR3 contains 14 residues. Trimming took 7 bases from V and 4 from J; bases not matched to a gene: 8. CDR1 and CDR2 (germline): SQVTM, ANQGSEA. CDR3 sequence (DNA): TGCAGCGGTGGGGACAGGGGGGGAACCACTGAAGCTTTCTTT. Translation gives CSGGDRGGTTEAFF. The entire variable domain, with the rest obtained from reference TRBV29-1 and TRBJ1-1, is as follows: SAVISQKPSRDICQRGTSLTIQCQVDSQVTMMFWYRQQPGQSLTLIATANQGSEATYESGFVIDKFPISRPNLTFSTLTVSNMSPEDSSIYLCSGGDRGGTTEAFFGQGTRLTVV.

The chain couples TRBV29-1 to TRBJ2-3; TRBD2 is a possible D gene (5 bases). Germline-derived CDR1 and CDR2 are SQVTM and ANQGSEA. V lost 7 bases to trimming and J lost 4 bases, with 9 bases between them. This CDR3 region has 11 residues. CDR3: CSAFGADTQYF. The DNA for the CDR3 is TGCAGCGCCTTCGGGGCAGATACGCAGTATTTT.

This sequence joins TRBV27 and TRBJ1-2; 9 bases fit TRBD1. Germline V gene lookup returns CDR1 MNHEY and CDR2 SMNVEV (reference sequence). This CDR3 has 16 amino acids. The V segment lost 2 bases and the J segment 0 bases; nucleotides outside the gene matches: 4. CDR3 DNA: TGTGCCAGCAGTTTACGGGGACAGGGCCCTAACTATGGCTACACCTTC. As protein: CASSLRGQGPNYGYTF.

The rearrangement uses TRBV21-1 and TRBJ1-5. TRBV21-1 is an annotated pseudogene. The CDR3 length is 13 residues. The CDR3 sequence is CASSRRAQQPQHF. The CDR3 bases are TGTGCCAGCAGTCGGAGGGCCCAGCAACCCCAGCATTTT.

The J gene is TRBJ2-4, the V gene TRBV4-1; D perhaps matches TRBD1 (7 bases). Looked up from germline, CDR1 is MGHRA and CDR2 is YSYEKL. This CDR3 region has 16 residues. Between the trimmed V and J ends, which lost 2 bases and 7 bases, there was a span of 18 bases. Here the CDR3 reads CASSQRQGGPGNIQYF. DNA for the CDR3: TGCGCCAGCAGCCAACGACAGGGAGGTCCCGGGAACATTCAGTACTTC.

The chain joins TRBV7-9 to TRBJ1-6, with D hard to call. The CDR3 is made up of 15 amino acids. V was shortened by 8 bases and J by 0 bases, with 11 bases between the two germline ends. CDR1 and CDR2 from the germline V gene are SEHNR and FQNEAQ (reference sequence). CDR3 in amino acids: CASVPGSSYNSPLHF. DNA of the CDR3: TGTGCCAGCGTACCCGGGAGCTCCTATAATTCACCCCTCCACTTT.

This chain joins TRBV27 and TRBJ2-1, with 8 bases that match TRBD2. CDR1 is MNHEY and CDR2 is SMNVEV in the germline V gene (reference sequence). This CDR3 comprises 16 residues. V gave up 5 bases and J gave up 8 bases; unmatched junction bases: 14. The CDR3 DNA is TGTGCCAGCAGTCATATCGGGAGGGCCACGAACGATGAGCAGTTCTTC. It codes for CASSHIGRATNDEQFF.

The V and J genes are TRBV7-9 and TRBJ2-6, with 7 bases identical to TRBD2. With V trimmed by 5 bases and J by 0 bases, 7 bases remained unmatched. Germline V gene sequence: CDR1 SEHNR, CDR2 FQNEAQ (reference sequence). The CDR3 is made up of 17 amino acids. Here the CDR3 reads CASSLTKRDSGANVLTF. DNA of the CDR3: TGTGCCAGCAGCCTGACTAAGCGGGACTCTGGGGCCAACGTCCTGACTTTC.

The CDR3 nucleotides are TGCGCCAGCACCCGGGTCGGGCAGACAGGGGATACTGAAAAACTGTTTTTT. Its protein product is CASTRVGQTGDTEKLFF. V gene TRBV5-1 combines with J gene TRBJ1-4; 8 bases align to TRBD1. The germline CDR1 and CDR2 sequences are SGHRS and YFSETQ. This CDR3 is built from 17 residues. The ends lost 6 bases at V and 7 bases at J; junction bases unmatched: 17.

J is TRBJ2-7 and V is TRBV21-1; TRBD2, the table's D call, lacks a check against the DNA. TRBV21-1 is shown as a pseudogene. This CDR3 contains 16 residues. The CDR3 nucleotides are TGTGCCAGCAGCAAAGATACGCGGGACTTCTCCTACGAGCAGTACTTC. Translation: CASSKDTRDFSYEQYF.

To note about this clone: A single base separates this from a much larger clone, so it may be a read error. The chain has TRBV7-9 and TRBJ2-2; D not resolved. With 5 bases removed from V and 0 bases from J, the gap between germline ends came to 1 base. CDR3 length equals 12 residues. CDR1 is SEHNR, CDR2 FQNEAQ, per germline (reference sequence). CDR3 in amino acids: CASSPNTGELFF. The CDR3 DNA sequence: TGTGCCAGCAGCCCGAACACCGGGGAGCTGTTTTTT.

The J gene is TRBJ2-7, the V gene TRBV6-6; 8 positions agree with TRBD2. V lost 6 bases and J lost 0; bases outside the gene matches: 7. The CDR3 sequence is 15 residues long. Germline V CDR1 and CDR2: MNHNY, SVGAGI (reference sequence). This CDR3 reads CASRPPAGGSYEQYF. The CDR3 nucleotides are TGTGCCAGCAGACCCCCTGCGGGAGGCTCCTACGAGCAGTACTTC.

CDR3 region: CASSLGGTGTNTEAFF. The CDR3 bases are TGTGCCAGCAGCTTAGGGGGGACAGGGACAAACACTGAAGCTTTCTTT. This chain joins TRBV7-9 and TRBJ1-1, with TRBD1 matching 9 bases. Germline CDR1 is SEHNR and CDR2 is FQNEAQ (reference sequence). The ends lost 1 base at V and 2 bases at J; junction bases unmatched: 5. The CDR3 has 16 residues.

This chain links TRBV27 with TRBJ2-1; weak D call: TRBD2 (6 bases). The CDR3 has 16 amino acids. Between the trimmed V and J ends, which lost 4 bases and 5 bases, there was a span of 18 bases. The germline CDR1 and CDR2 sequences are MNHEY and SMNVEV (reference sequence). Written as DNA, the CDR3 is TGTGCCAGCAGTTCCTCATTCACGGGAGTGAACAATGAGCAGTTCTTC. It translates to CASSSSFTGVNNEQFF.